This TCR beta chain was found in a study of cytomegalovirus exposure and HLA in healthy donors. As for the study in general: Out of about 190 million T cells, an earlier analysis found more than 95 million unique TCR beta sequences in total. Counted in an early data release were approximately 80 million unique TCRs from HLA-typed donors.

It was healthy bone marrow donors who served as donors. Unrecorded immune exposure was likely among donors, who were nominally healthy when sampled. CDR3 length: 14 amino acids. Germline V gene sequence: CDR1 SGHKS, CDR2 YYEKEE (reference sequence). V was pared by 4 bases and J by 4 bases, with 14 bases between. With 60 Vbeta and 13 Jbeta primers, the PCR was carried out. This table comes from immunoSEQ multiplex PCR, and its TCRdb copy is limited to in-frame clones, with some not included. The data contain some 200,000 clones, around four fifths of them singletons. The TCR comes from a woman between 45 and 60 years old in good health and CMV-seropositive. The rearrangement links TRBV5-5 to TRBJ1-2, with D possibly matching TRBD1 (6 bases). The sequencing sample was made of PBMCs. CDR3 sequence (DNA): TGTGCCAGCAGCGCCAATACAGGGATCTATGGCTACACCTTC. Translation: CASSANTGIYGYTF.